Listed below are T cell receptor beta chains from one sample, sequenced in a study of cytomegalovirus exposure and HLA in healthy donors. Generated by immunoSEQ multiplex PCR, the TCRdb table keeps only in-frame clones and is missing some. This table holds 110,000 to 150,000 clones, 80% found once. The sample comprised PBMCs. The receptors here all came from a male donor in good health and CMV-seronegative. Both conserved end residues are part of each CDR3. The D gene is left open where the match is weak. Clone size is not always given. Where it is, it says once, few, many or a class for expanded clones.

j_gene | v_gene | abundance | d_gene | CDR3nt | CDR3aa
TRBJ1-4 | TRBV28 | . | TRBD1 | TGTGCCAGCGCACCGACAGGGCTGTTAGAAAAACTGTTTTTT | CASAPTGLLEKLFF
TRBJ1-2 | TRBV23-1 | . | . | TGCGCCAGCAGTCAATCCACGGCTAACTATGGCTACACCTTC | CASSQSTANYGYTF
TRBJ2-2 | TRBV5-1 | . | . | TGCGCCAGCAGCCGCGACAGTCCCGGGGAGCTGTTTTTT | CASSRDSPGELFF
TRBJ1-4 | TRBV23-1 | . | . | TGCGCCAGCAGTCAATTACAGGGCTCTAATGAAAAACTGTTTTTT | CASSQLQGSNEKLFF
TRBJ2-1 | TRBV29-1 | once | . | TGCAGCGTAGACTACCCCAACAAGGAAATATACAATGAGCAGTTCTTC | CSVDYPNKEIYNEQFF
TRBJ2-3 | TRBV6-6 | . | . | TGTGCCAGCCTAGAGCAAGGGAGGTACCCAGATACGCAGTATTTT | CASLEQGRYPDTQYF
TRBJ2-1 | TRBV4-3 | . | . | TGCGCCAGCAGCCAAGATCGAATGTCAGTTCGCAATGAGCAGTTCTTC | CASSQDRMSVRNEQFF
TRBJ1-3 | TRBV5-1 | . | TRBD1 | TGCGCCAGCAGCTTGGCCGGGACAGCGATTGGAAACACCATATATTTT | CASSLAGTAIGNTIYF
TRBJ1-4 | TRBV19 | few | . | TGTGCCAGTAGTTTTCAGAGGGCGCGGGGATCTAATGAAAAACTGTTTTTT | CASSFQRARGSNEKLFF
TRBJ2-3 | TRBV7-2 | . | . | TGTGCCAGCAGCGCCCCGGGGACAGATACGCAGTATTTT | CASSAPGTDTQYF
TRBJ1-2 | TRBV14 | once | . | TGTGCCAGCAGCCAAGCTGCAGGCTGGTATGGCTACACCTTC | CASSQAAGWYGYTF
TRBJ1-1 | TRBV2 | . | . | TGTGCCAGCAAGACAGTCGGGCTATCCGACACTGAAGCTTTCTTT | CASKTVGLSDTEAFF
TRBJ1-5 | TRBV18 | . | . | TGTGCCAGCTCAGCGGGGGGGGCGGGACAGCCCCAGCATTTT | CASSAGGAGQPQHF
TRBJ2-3 | TRBV5-1 | . | . | TGCGCCAGCAGCTTGGTTGGGGCGGTCACAGATACGCAGTATTTT | CASSLVGAVTDTQYF